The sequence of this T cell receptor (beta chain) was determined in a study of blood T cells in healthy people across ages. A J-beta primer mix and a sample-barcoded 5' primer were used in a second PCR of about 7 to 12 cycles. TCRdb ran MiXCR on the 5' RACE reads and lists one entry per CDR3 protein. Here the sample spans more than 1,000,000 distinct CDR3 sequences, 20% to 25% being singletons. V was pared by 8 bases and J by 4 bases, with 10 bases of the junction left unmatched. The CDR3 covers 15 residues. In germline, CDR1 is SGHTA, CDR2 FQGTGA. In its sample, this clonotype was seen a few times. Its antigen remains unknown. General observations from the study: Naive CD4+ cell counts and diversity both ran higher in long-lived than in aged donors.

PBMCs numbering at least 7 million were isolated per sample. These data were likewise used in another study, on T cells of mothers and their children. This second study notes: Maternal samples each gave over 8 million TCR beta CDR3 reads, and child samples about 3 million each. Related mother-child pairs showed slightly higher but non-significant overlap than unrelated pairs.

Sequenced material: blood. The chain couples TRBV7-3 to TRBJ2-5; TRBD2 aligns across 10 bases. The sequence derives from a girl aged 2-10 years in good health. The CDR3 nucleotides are TGTGCCAGCGGTACTAGCGGGGCTTTCCGAGAGACCCAGTACTTC. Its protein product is CASGTSGAFRETQYF.